These 21 T cell receptor beta chains originate from one sample sequenced in a study of control samples from healthy donors and cancer patients. This table comes from immunoSEQ multiplex PCR, and its TCRdb copy is limited to in-frame clones, with some not included. The table shows 100,000 to 150,000 clones, with 92% occurring only once. The sequencing sample was made of blood. These receptors were obtained from a woman in her fifties or sixties in good health.

V is TRBV28 and J is TRBJ2-1; D remains unclear. V dropped 2 bases and J dropped 7 bases, with 6 bases sitting between them. This CDR3 has 12 residues. CDR1 and CDR2 (germline): MDHEN, SYDVKM. The CDR3 region has the DNA TGTGCCAGCAGTTTAAGGGTAAATGAGCAGTTCTTC. Encoded protein: CASSLRVNEQFF.

This rearrangement joins TRBV25-1 to TRBJ2-2, with D perhaps TRBD2 (6 bases). Per germline, CDR1 MGHDK and CDR2 SYGVNS. V shed 4 bases and J shed 3 bases, with 9 bases lying between them. The CDR3 loop spans 14 amino acids. DNA for the CDR3: TGTGCCAGCAGTGGACGGGAGTACACCGGGGAGCTGTTTTTT. The encoded protein is CASSGREYTGELFF.

The CDR3, as DNA: TGTGCCAGCAGCCCAAGGAGGAATGAGCAGTTCTTC. Its translation is CASSPRRNEQFF. This chain uses TRBV7-2 with TRBJ2-1, with D possibly being TRBD2 (5 bases). From germline, CDR1 is SGHTA and CDR2 FQGNSA. Trimming cost V 5 bases and J 7 bases, with 9 bases left between them. The CDR3 loop spans 12 amino acids.

This clone was recorded once. The genes are TRBV29-1 and TRBJ1-5, with D possibly TRBD1 on 5 matching bases. Per the germline V gene, CDR1 is SQVTM and CDR2 is ANQGSEA. V shed 6 bases and J shed 0 bases, with 12 bases lying between them. CDR3 size: 14 residues. The CDR3 nucleotides are TGCAGCGTAGGGACGGACTATAGCAATCAGCCCCAGCATTTT. It codes for CSVGTDYSNQPQHF.

This chain links TRBV23-1 with TRBJ1-1; D is unresolved. TRBV23-1 is given ORF status, its function remaining uncertain. CDR3 length: 14 residues. The V end was cut by 8 bases, the J end by 1 base, with 14 bases between. The CDR3: CASGYPGRNTEAFF. The CDR3 DNA is TGCGCCAGCGGATACCCAGGTCGGAACACTGAAGCTTTCTTT.

V and J are TRBV27 and TRBJ1-5; D perhaps matches TRBD1 (5 bases). Germline V lookup: CDR1 MNHEY, CDR2 SMNVEV (reference sequence). This CDR3 is built from 13 residues. V was cut by 0 bases and J by 7 bases, with 7 bases left in between. The CDR3 protein is CASSLSRVQPQHF. The CDR3 bases are TGTGCCAGCAGTTTATCCAGGGTACAGCCCCAGCATTTT.

The V and J genes are TRBV19 and TRBJ1-1; 11 bases are shared with TRBD1. Germline loops: CDR1 LNHDA, CDR2 SQIVND (reference sequence). The ends lost 8 bases at V and 1 base at J; junction bases unmatched: 6. The CDR3 has 15 amino acids. DNA for the CDR3: TGTGCCAGTCGGGACAGGGGGTACGGGAACACTGAAGCTTTCTTT. Translation: CASRDRGYGNTEAFF.

The genes are TRBV24-1 and TRBJ2-5, with 8 bases matching TRBD1. Germline values: CDR1 KGHDR, CDR2 SFDVKD. The trim removed 3 bases at V and 1 base at J, leaving 6 bases unmatched. The CDR3 consists of 16 residues. CDR3 in DNA: TGTGCCACCAGTGATACAGGGGGAGGTGTCCAAGAGACCCAGTACTTC. It yields the protein CATSDTGGGVQETQYF.

This chain uses TRBV21-1 with TRBJ2-7; the table gives TRBD1 as D, unverified against the DNA. TRBV21-1 is a pseudogene locus. The CDR3 runs to 16 residues. CDR3 nucleotide sequence: TGTGCCAGCAGCAGTTATAGGGACAGGGGAAGGGTCGAGCAGTACTTC. It is translated as CASSSYRDRGRVEQYF.

This chain joins TRBV5-1 and TRBJ2-3; 7 nucleotides align to TRBD2. The CDR3 has 15 amino acids. V shed 4 bases, J shed 2 bases, and the junction held 7 bases outside the gene matches. Per the germline V gene, CDR1 is SGHRS and CDR2 is YFSETQ. In DNA form, the CDR3 reads TGCGCCAGCAGCCCAATGACTAGCCCCACAGATACGCAGTATTTT. This codes for CASSPMTSPTDTQYF.

The chain joins TRBV11-2 to TRBJ2-3; 10 positions agree with TRBD2. The germline V gene encodes CDR1 SGHAT and CDR2 FQNNGV. V dropped 3 bases and J dropped 0; count of bases not matched to a gene: 6. The CDR3 is made up of 17 amino acids. The CDR3 region is CASSFASGGSSTDTQYF. CDR3 in DNA: TGTGCCAGCAGCTTCGCTAGCGGGGGTAGTAGCACAGATACGCAGTATTTT.

The genes are TRBV18 and TRBJ2-5; D unclear. Germline V gene lookup returns CDR1 KGHSH and CDR2 LQKENI. This CDR3 spans 16 amino acids. Trimming took off 4 bases at V and 4 bases at J, with 19 bases between the two ends. The CDR3 nucleotides are TGTGCCAGCTCACTCCCAAACCTTAACTCGCGAGAGACCCAGTACTTC. Protein: CASSLPNLNSRETQYF.

V gene TRBV18 combines with J gene TRBJ1-1; D possibly corresponds to TRBD1 (5 bases). CDR3 length: 15 residues. Trimming cost V 1 base and J 0 bases, with 9 bases left between them. Germline CDR1 is KGHSH and CDR2 is LQKENI. CDR3 coding DNA: TGTGCCAGCTCACCACACACGGGACTGAACACTGAAGCTTTCTTT. Its protein product is CASSPHTGLNTEAFF.

The J gene is TRBJ2-1, the V gene TRBV28; 11 bases map to TRBD2. With V trimmed by 2 bases and J by 8 bases, 5 bases remained unmatched. This CDR3 contains 15 residues. Germline CDR1 is MDHEN and CDR2 is SYDVKM. The CDR3, as DNA: TGTGCCAGCAGTTTAACTAGCGGGAGTCGCGATGAGCAGTTCTTC. As protein: CASSLTSGSRDEQFF.

The rearrangement uses TRBV7-8 and TRBJ2-6; TRBD2 matches 9 bases. The CDR3 consists of 19 residues. The ends lost 4 bases at V and 0 bases at J; junction bases unmatched: 10. Germline V gives CDR1 SGHVS, CDR2 FQNEAQ. The CDR3 nucleotides are TGTGCCAGCAGCTCTCTTAGCGGGAGCGGTTTCTCTGGGGCCAACGTCCTGACTTTC. Protein product: CASSSLSGSGFSGANVLTF.

The table lists this clone with a few counts. The chain has TRBV20-1 and TRBJ2-2, with D unresolved. Germline CDR1 reads DFQATT; CDR2 reads SNEGSKA (reference sequence). V was trimmed by 3 bases and J by 0 bases, leaving 5 bases between them. This CDR3 is built from 13 residues. This chain's CDR3 is CSASHSNTGELFF. In DNA form, the CDR3 reads TGCAGTGCTAGTCACTCGAACACCGGGGAGCTGTTTTTT.

This clone appeared a single time. The chain joins TRBV5-4 to TRBJ2-7; D unresolved. V lost 2 bases and J lost 2, with 11 bases in between. The CDR3 contains 14 residues. Germline V lookup: CDR1 SGHNT, CDR2 YYREEE (reference sequence). The CDR3 reads CASSLLKTPYEQYF. The CDR3 nucleotides are TGTGCCAGCAGCTTACTCAAAACCCCCTACGAGCAGTACTTC.

This clone has only one observation. A read error may produce the germline difference seen at one junction end. The chain has TRBV6-6 and TRBJ1-5, with 9 positions matching TRBD1. CDR3 length: 11 residues. The germline CDR1 and CDR2 sequences are MNHNY and SVGAGI (reference sequence). The CDR3 region is CASRGQGDLYF. CDR3 bases: TGTGCCAGCAGGGGACAGGGTGATTTGTATTTT.

This CDR3 is CASSPGSGLASYNEQFF. Here the CDR3 DNA reads TGTGCCAGCAGCCCCGGTTCGGGATTGGCGTCCTACAATGAGCAGTTCTTC. The gene calls are TRBV7-9 and TRBJ2-1; D is perhaps TRBD2 (5 bases). Germline loops: CDR1 SEHNR, CDR2 FQNEAQ (reference sequence). This CDR3 has 17 amino acids. Trimming took 5 bases from V and 1 from J, leaving 18 bases between them.

This clone was recorded once. The chain employs TRBV5-1 and TRBJ1-4; D might be TRBD1 (5 bases). V lost 1 base and J lost 3, with 10 bases in between. Germline CDR1 is SGHRS and CDR2 is YFSETQ. The CDR3 loop spans 15 amino acids. The CDR3 bases are TGCGCCAGCAGCTTGTCGGGGGTATCTAATGAAAAACTGTTTTTT. Translated: CASSLSGVSNEKLFF. The full variable domain, completed using reference TRBV5-1 and TRBJ1-4, is KAGVTQTPRYLIKTRGQQVTLSCSPISGHRSVSWYQQTPGQGLQFLFEYFSETQRNKGNFPGRFSGRQFSNSRSEMNVSTLELGDSALYLCASSLSGVSNEKLFFGSGTQLSVL.

V is TRBV15 and J is TRBJ2-5; 9 positions agree with TRBD1. CDR1 is LNHNV, CDR2 YYDKDF, per germline (reference sequence). The CDR3 covers 13 residues. Trimming cost V 1 base and J 8 bases; bases outside gene matches: 2. CDR3 nucleotide sequence: TGTGCCACCAGCAGAGGACAGGGGGTAACCCAGTACTTC. It encodes CATSRGQGVTQYF.